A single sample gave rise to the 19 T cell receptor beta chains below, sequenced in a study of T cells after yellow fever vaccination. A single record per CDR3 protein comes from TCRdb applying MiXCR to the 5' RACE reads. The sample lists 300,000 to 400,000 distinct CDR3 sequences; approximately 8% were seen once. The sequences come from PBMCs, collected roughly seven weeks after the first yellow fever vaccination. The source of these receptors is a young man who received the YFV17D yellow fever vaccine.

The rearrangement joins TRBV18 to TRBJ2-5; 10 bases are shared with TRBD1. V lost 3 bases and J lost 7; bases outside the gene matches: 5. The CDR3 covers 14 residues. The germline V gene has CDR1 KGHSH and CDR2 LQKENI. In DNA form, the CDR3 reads TGTGCCAGCTCACCGGGACAGGGGATCGGGACCCAGTACTTC. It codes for CASSPGQGIGTQYF.

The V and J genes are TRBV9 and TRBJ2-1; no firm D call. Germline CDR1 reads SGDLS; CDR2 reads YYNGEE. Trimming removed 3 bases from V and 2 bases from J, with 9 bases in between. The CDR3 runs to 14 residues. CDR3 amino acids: CASSALGTYNEQFF. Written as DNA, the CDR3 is TGTGCCAGCAGCGCCTTGGGTACCTACAATGAGCAGTTCTTC.

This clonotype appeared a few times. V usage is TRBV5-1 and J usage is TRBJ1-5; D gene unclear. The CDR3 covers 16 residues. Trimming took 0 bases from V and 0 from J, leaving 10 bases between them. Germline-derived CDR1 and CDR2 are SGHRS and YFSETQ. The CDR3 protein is CASSLGVIGSNQPQHF. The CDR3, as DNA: TGCGCCAGCAGCTTGGGCGTCATTGGTAGCAATCAGCCCCAGCATTTT.

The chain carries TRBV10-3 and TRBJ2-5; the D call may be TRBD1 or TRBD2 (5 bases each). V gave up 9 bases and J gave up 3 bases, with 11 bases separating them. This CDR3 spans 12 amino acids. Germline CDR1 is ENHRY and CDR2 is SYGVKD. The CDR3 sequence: CAMGRAEETQYF. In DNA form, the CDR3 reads TGTGCCATGGGGCGGGCTGAAGAGACCCAGTACTTC.

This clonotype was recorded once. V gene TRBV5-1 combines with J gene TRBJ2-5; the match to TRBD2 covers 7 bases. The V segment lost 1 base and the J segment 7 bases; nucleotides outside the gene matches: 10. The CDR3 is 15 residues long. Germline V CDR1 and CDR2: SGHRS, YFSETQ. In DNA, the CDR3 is TGCGCCAGCAGCTTGCTACAGCGGGGCTCCGGGACCCAGTACTTC. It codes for CASSLLQRGSGTQYF.

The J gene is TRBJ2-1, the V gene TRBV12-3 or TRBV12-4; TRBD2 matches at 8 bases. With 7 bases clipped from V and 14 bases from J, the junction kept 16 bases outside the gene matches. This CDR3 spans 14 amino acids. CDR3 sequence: CASTSAGGGSWKFF. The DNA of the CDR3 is TGTGCCAGCACCTCCGCCGGCGGGGGGTCTTGGAAGTTCTTC.

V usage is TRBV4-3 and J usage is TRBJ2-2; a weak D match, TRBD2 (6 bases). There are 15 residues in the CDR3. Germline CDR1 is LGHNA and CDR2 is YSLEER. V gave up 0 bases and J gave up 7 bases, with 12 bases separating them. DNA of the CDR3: TGCGCCAGCAGCCAAGAAGGAGGGTTTCACGGGGAGCTGTTTTTT. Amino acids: CASSQEGGFHGELFF.

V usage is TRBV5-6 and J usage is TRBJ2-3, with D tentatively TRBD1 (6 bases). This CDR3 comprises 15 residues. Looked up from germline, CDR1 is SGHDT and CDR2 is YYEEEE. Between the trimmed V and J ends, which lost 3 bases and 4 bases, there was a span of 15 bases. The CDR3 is CASSWDIGVADTQYF. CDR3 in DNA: TGTGCCAGCAGCTGGGACATCGGGGTTGCAGATACGCAGTATTTT.

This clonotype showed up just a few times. The CDR3, as DNA: TGCAGCGTTTTACCGGGACTAGCGAGTATGGGGGAGCAGTACTTC. Its translation: CSVLPGLASMGEQYF. The V and J genes are TRBV29-1 and TRBJ2-7, with 10 nucleotides matching TRBD2. V shed 5 bases, J shed 7 bases, and the junction held 14 bases outside the gene matches. The germline CDR1 and CDR2 sequences are SQVTM and ANQGSEA. The CDR3 is made up of 15 amino acids.

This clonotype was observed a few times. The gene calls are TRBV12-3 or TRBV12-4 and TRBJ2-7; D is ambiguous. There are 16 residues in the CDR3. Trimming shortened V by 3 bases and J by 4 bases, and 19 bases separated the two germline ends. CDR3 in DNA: TGTGCCAGCAGTTTTAGTGGTGCAGGCCCTTTATACGAGCAGTACGTC. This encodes CASSFSGAGPLYEQYV.

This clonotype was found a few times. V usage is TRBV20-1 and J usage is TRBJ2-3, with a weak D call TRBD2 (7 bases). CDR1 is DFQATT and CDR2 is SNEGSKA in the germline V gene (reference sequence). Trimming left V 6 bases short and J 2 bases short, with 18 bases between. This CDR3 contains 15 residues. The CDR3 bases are TGCAGTGCCCGAGGGGGTCGGGGGGCCACAGATACGCAGTATTTT. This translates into CSARGGRGATDTQYF.

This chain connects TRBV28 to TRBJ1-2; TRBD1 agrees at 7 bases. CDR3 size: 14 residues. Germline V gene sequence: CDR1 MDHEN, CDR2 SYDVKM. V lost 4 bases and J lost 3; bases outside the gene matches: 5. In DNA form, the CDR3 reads TGTGCCAGCAGTTCGACAGGGCTGGACTATGGCTACACCTTC. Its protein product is CASSSTGLDYGYTF.

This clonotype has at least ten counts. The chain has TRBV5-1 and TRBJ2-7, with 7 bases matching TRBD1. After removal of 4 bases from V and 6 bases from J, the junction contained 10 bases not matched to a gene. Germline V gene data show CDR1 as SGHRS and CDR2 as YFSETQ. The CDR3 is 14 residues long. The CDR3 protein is CASSRDSEQPEQYF. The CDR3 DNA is TGCGCCAGCAGCCGGGACAGTGAGCAACCCGAGCAGTACTTC.

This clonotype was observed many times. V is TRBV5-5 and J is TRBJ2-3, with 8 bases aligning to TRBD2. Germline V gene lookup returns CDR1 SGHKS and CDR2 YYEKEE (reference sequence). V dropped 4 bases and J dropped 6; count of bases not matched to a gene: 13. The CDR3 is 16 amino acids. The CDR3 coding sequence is TGTGCCAGCAGCCCATTGGGACTAGTCTCATCCGATACGCAGTATTTT. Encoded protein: CASSPLGLVSSDTQYF.

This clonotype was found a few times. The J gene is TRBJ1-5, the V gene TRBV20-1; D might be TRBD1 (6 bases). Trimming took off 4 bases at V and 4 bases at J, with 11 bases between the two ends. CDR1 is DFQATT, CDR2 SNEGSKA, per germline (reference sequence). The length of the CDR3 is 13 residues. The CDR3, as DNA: TGCAGTGCTATTCGACAGGTTAATCAGCCCCAGCATTTT. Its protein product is CSAIRQVNQPQHF.

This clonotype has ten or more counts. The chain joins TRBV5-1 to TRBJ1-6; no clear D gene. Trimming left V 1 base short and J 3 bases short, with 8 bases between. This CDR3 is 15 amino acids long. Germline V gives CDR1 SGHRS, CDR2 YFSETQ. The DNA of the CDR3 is TGCGCCAGCAGCTTGCAGATGAACTATAATTCACCCCTCCACTTT. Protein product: CASSLQMNYNSPLHF. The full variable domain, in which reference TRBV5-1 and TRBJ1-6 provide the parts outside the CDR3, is KAGVTQTPRYLIKTRGQQVTLSCSPISGHRSVSWYQQTPGQGLQFLFEYFSETQRNKGNFPGRFSGRQFSNSRSEMNVSTLELGDSALYLCASSLQMNYNSPLHFGNGTRLTVT.

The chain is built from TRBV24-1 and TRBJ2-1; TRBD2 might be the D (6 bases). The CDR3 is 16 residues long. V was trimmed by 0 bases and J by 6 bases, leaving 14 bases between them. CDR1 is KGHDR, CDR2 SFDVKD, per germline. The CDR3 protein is CATSDLRAGGTNEQFF. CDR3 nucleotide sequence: TGTGCCACCAGTGATTTGAGGGCGGGCGGGACCAATGAGCAGTTCTTC.

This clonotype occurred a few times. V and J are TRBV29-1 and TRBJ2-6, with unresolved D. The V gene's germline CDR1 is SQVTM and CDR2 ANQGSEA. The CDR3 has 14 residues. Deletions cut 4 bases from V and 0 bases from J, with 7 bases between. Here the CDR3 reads CSVGQASGANVLTF. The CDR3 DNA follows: TGCAGCGTTGGGCAGGCCTCTGGGGCCAACGTCCTGACTTTC.

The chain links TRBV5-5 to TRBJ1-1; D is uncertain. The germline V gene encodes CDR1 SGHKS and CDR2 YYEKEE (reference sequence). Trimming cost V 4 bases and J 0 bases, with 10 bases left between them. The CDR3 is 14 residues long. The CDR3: CASSPGSLNTEAFF. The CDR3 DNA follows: TGTGCCAGCAGCCCGGGATCGTTGAACACTGAAGCTTTCTTT.